Shown below are 32 T cell receptor beta chains from a single sample sequenced in a study of technical replicates of blood from a handful of donors. The table came from immunoSEQ multiplex PCR; TCRdb's copy has only in-frame clones and leaves some out. The sample holds more than 65,000 clones, around 92% seen once. Sequencing used T cells isolated from PBMCs. These receptors all stem from a human donor in good health. Some clones in this sample may be carry-over from other donors' samples.

Only one count was recorded for this clone. V and J are TRBV4-1 and TRBJ2-1; D gene ambiguous. The germline V gene encodes CDR1 MGHRA and CDR2 YSYEKL. The CDR3 spans 13 residues. V was pared by 4 bases and J by 2 bases, with 6 bases between. The CDR3 here is CASSPSAYNEQFF. CDR3 nucleotide sequence: TGCGCCAGCAGCCCCTCTGCCTACAATGAGCAGTTCTTC.

The rearrangement joins TRBV19 to TRBJ1-3; D gene uncertain. CDR3 length: 14 amino acids. Germline lookup yields CDR1 LNHDA and CDR2 SQIVND (reference sequence). V lost 8 bases and J 8 bases, leaving 19 bases between the germline ends. CDR3 in amino acids: CASPPPGRMDTIYF. CDR3 coding DNA: TGTGCCAGTCCTCCGCCAGGCCGTATGGACACCATATATTTT.

The chain employs TRBV7-6 and TRBJ2-5; 16 bases match TRBD2. CDR1 and CDR2 from the germline V gene are SGHVS and FNYEAQ. This CDR3 region has 18 residues. The ends lost 6 bases at V and 5 bases at J; junction bases unmatched: 12. CDR3 coding DNA: TGTGCCAGCAGTACGGGACTAGCGGGAGGGTGGTCAAGGGAGACCCAGTACTTC. Its translation: CASSTGLAGGWSRETQYF.

The chain has TRBV11-2 and TRBJ2-7, with D unresolved. Trimming removed 1 base from V and 3 bases from J, with 10 bases in between. The germline V gene has CDR1 SGHAT and CDR2 FQNNGV. This CDR3 contains 14 residues. The CDR3 DNA follows: TGTGCCAGCAGCTTAGCTGGTGCCAGCTACGAGCAGTACTTC. Translation: CASSLAGASYEQYF.

This rearrangement joins TRBV11-2 to TRBJ2-5; 10 positions match TRBD2. The end of the DNA aligns better with TRBJ2-7, so the J call may be wrong. There are 16 residues in the CDR3. Germline loops: CDR1 SGHAT, CDR2 FQNNGV. The CDR3 loop is CASSLVTSGPSYEQYF. The CDR3, as DNA: TGTGCCAGCAGCTTAGTGACTAGCGGGCCCTCCTACGAGCAGTACTTC.

This rearrangement joins TRBV4-1 to TRBJ1-5; D not certain. The germline CDR1 and CDR2 sequences are MGHRA and YSYEKL. This CDR3 region has 18 residues. The V end lost 1 base, the J end lost 2 bases, and 18 bases lay between the germline ends. CDR3 nucleotides: TGCGCCAGCAGCCAAGGGGTCGTCCAAGCGGTTCGCAATCAGCCCCAGCATTTT. Protein product: CASSQGVVQAVRNQPQHF.

Here the CDR3 reads CASSFMFQANTGELFF. The CDR3 nucleotides read TGTGCCAGCAGTTTTATGTTCCAGGCGAACACCGGGGAGCTGTTTTTT. This chain uses TRBV28 with TRBJ2-2, with unresolved D. Germline loops: CDR1 MDHEN, CDR2 SYDVKM. CDR3 size: 16 residues. Trimming pared 3 bases from V and 0 bases from J, leaving 11 bases between.

V usage is TRBV6-1 and J usage is TRBJ2-7, with D perhaps TRBD1 (6 bases). Trimming stripped 7 bases from V and 3 bases from J, with 10 bases between. This CDR3 spans 12 amino acids. Germline-derived CDR1 and CDR2 are MNHNS and SASEGT. This CDR3 is CASTIQGYEQYF. The CDR3 bases are TGTGCCAGCACCATACAGGGCTACGAGCAGTACTTC.

Remarks on this clone: Different DNA sequences within this sample yield the same CDR3. The J gene is TRBJ2-1, the V gene TRBV5-1; 10 bases map to TRBD2. V lost 8 bases to trimming and J lost 4 bases; unmatched junction nucleotides: 6. This CDR3 comprises 14 residues. Germline assignment: CDR1 SGHRS and CDR2 YFSETQ. CDR3 coding DNA: TGCGCCAGTTCCCCTAGCGGGGGTTACAATGAGCAGTTCTTC. Encoded protein: CASSPSGGYNEQFF.

This chain connects TRBV18 to TRBJ1-1; a weak D match, TRBD1 (5 bases). The CDR3 runs to 13 residues. Trimming shortened V by 6 bases and J by 0 bases, and 8 bases separated the two germline ends. Looked up from germline, CDR1 is KGHSH and CDR2 is LQKENI. The CDR3, as DNA: TGTGCCAGCTCGGAGACAGTGAACACTGAAGCTTTCTTT. Translation: CASSETVNTEAFF. The variable domain in full, completed from reference TRBV18 and TRBJ1-1, reads NAGVMQNPRHLVRRRGQEARLRCSPMKGHSHVYWYRQLPEEGLKFMVYLQKENIIDESGMPKERFSAEFPKEGPSILRIQQVVRGDSAAYFCASSETVNTEAFFGQGTRLTVV.

This sequence joins TRBV27 and TRBJ2-3; 8 bases are a match to TRBD2. This CDR3 has 15 residues. Germline values: CDR1 MNHEY, CDR2 SMNVEV (reference sequence). Trimming cost V 4 bases and J 4 bases; bases outside gene matches: 7. The CDR3 DNA sequence: TGTGCCAGCAGTTCGCAGCGGGAGCCCGCAGATACGCAGTATTTT. Translation: CASSSQREPADTQYF.

The chain links TRBV30 to TRBJ1-2, with D maybe TRBD1 (6 bases). CDR1 is GTSNPN, CDR2 SVGIG, per germline (reference sequence). Trimming took off 8 bases at V and 5 bases at J, with 12 bases between the two ends. This CDR3 is built from 11 residues. CDR3 residues: CATEDSYGYTF. For the CDR3, the DNA is TGTGCCACCGAGGACAGTTATGGCTACACCTTC.

The genes are TRBV2 and TRBJ1-1; 9 positions match TRBD1. The CDR3 is 13 amino acids. Per germline, CDR1 SNHLY and CDR2 FYNNEI. Trimming cost V 11 bases and J 5 bases; bases outside gene matches: 9. CDR3 amino acids: CAGRDRARTEAFF. The DNA for the CDR3 is TGTGCCGGAAGGGACAGGGCACGGACTGAAGCTTTCTTT.

This rearrangement joins TRBV30 to TRBJ2-2; TRBD2 agrees at 7 bases. J gave up 6 bases and V 2 bases, and 9 bases lay outside the gene matches. This CDR3 region has 15 residues. In germline, CDR1 is GTSNPN, CDR2 SVGIG (reference sequence). CDR3: CAWSRGGDSAGELFF. The CDR3 bases are TGTGCCTGGAGTCGGGGAGGGGATTCGGCCGGGGAGCTGTTTTTT. Together with reference TRBV30 and TRBJ2-2, the CDR3 gives the full variable domain: SQTIHQWPATLVQPVGSPLSLECTVEGTSNPNLYWYRQAAGRGLQLLFYSVGIGQISSEVPQNLSASRPQDRQFILSSKKLLLSDSGFYLCAWSRGGDSAGELFFGEGSRLTVL.

The V gene is TRBV5-8, the J gene TRBJ2-7; 13 bases line up with TRBD2. The CDR3 loop spans 17 amino acids. J lost 0 bases, V lost 4 bases, and 7 bases had no gene match. The germline V gene encodes CDR1 SGHTS and CDR2 YDEGEE. The CDR3 nucleotides read TGTGCCAGCAGCGGGGGGACTAGCGGGACCCGCTCCTACGAGCAGTACTTC. Encoded protein: CASSGGTSGTRSYEQYF.

The gene calls are TRBV12-5 and TRBJ2-2; TRBD2 matches 8 bases. After removal of 1 base from V and 0 bases from J, the junction contained 13 bases not matched to a gene. The CDR3 covers 20 residues. Germline V CDR1 and CDR2: LGHNT, FRNRAP. Here the CDR3 reads CASGLAISKTSGPNTGELFF. The CDR3 bases are TGTGCTAGTGGTTTGGCCATATCAAAAACTAGCGGTCCGAACACCGGGGAGCTGTTTTTT.

The chain combines TRBV27 with TRBJ1-2, with 8 bases identical to TRBD1. J gave up 4 bases and V 7 bases, and 5 bases lay outside the gene matches. CDR1 is MNHEY and CDR2 is SMNVEV in the germline V gene (reference sequence). The CDR3 spans 13 residues. The CDR3 loop reads CASTRDRSYGYTF. CDR3 sequence (DNA): TGTGCCAGCACCAGGGACAGGAGCTATGGCTACACCTTC.

The chain combines TRBV19 with TRBJ2-2; 7 nucleotides match TRBD1. Germline trimming cut 9 bases from V and 3 bases from J; bases unmatched to any gene: 4. The CDR3 loop spans 13 amino acids. Germline V gene lookup returns CDR1 LNHDA and CDR2 SQIVND (reference sequence). CDR3: CASSGQYTGELFF. The CDR3 DNA follows: TGTGCCAGCTCGGGACAGTACACCGGGGAGCTGTTTTTT.

A single count supports this clone. This chain connects TRBV29-1 to TRBJ2-6; D is uncertain. The CDR3 has 12 amino acids. V lost 7 bases and J 3 bases, leaving 7 bases between the germline ends. Germline assignment: CDR1 SQVTM and CDR2 ANQGSEA. Here the CDR3 reads CSADIGANVLTF. The CDR3 coding sequence is TGCAGCGCAGACATTGGGGCCAACGTCCTGACTTTC.

This sequence joins TRBV6-1 and TRBJ1-2; weak D call: TRBD1 (6 bases). Germline lookup yields CDR1 MNHNS and CDR2 SASEGT. V lost 10 bases and J lost 8, with 14 bases in between. The CDR3 sequence is 11 residues long. CDR3 sequence (DNA): TGTGCCACCCAGGGGATTTGGGGCTACACCTTC. Its protein is CATQGIWGYTF.

This clone has only one observation. V is TRBV5-6 and J is TRBJ1-4; D remains unclear. This CDR3 region has 15 residues. V dropped 0 bases and J dropped 7 bases, with 13 bases sitting between them. Looked up from germline, CDR1 is SGHDT and CDR2 is YYEEEE. The CDR3 sequence is CASSLGGIKGEKLFF. CDR3 DNA: TGTGCCAGCAGCTTGGGCGGGATCAAGGGTGAAAAACTGTTTTTT.

This chain joins TRBV19 and TRBJ2-3; the D is unclear. CDR1 is LNHDA and CDR2 is SQIVND in the germline V gene (reference sequence). This CDR3 region has 13 residues. The V and J ends lost 4 bases and 2 bases respectively, with 7 bases between them. CDR3 in DNA: TGTGCCAGTAGTAGCGGCCTCACAGATACGCAGTATTTT. It translates to CASSSGLTDTQYF.

This sequence joins TRBV6-1 and TRBJ2-2; D is possibly TRBD2 (6 bases). Germline lookup yields CDR1 MNHNS and CDR2 SASEGT. The V gene lost 7 bases and the J gene lost 7 bases, with 13 bases spanning the gap. The CDR3 covers 13 residues. The CDR3 spells CASKWQGGGELFF. Here the CDR3 DNA reads TGTGCCAGCAAGTGGCAGGGAGGCGGGGAGCTGTTTTTT.

The gene calls are TRBV30 and TRBJ2-7, with a tentative D call TRBD2 (6 bases). This CDR3 spans 16 amino acids. The V gene's germline CDR1 is GTSNPN and CDR2 SVGIG (reference sequence). Trimming removed 8 bases from V and 1 base from J, with 24 bases in between. CDR3 in amino acids: CAAGLLLLGGSYEQYF. The CDR3 DNA follows: TGTGCCGCTGGACTTCTTTTATTAGGAGGGTCCTACGAGCAGTACTTC.

The J gene is TRBJ1-1, the V gene TRBV7-7; TRBD1 agrees at 9 bases. The CDR3 is made up of 13 amino acids. CDR1 and CDR2 from the germline V gene are SSHAT and FNYEAQ (reference sequence). CDR3 loop: CAPPGQGNTEAFF. The CDR3 nucleotides read TGTGCTCCACCGGGACAGGGGAACACTGAAGCTTTCTTT.

CDR3 nucleotide sequence: TGTGCCTGGAACCTTCTAGACGGAGAACCCTCCTACGAGCAGTACTTC. Translated: CAWNLLDGEPSYEQYF. This chain connects TRBV30 to TRBJ2-7, with D unclear. This CDR3 has 16 residues. V lost 4 bases and J lost 0, with 19 bases in between. Germline V gene sequence: CDR1 GTSNPN, CDR2 SVGIG (reference sequence).

The chain uses TRBV7-9 and TRBJ1-4; D not certain. Trimming pared 5 bases from V and 8 bases from J, leaving 15 bases between. The germline V gene encodes CDR1 SEHNR and CDR2 FQNEAQ (reference sequence). The length of the CDR3 is 14 residues. CDR3 nucleotides: TGTGCCAGCAGCCCGGACGTTGAGCGGGAAAAACTGTTTTTT. Encoded protein: CASSPDVEREKLFF.

The chain recombines TRBV10-3 with TRBJ1-5; tentatively, D is TRBD1 (5 bases). The CDR3 runs to 13 residues. Trimming left V 6 bases short and J 5 bases short, with 11 bases between. Germline loops: CDR1 ENHRY, CDR2 SYGVKD. The CDR3 is CAIRTDPDQPQHF. DNA for the CDR3: TGTGCCATCAGGACAGACCCGGATCAGCCCCAGCATTTT.

The chain has TRBV7-8 and TRBJ1-1; D unclear. V was pared by 1 base and J by 4 bases, with 16 bases between. Germline assignment: CDR1 SGHVS and CDR2 FQNEAQ. This CDR3 contains 16 residues. This CDR3 is CASSLVMRGSGTEAFF. The CDR3 DNA reads TGTGCCAGCAGCTTAGTTATGCGGGGAAGTGGCACTGAAGCTTTCTTT.

This clone was counted only a few times. For the CDR3, the DNA is TGCAGTGCCCTCGGAAGGGGTGAAGCTTTCTTT. Its translation is CSALGRGEAFF. The gene calls are TRBV20-1 and TRBJ1-1, with D perhaps matching TRBD1 (5 bases). V was trimmed by 6 bases and J by 7 bases, leaving 12 bases between them. CDR1 is DFQATT, CDR2 SNEGSKA, per germline (reference sequence). The CDR3 runs 11 residues.

The chain recombines TRBV5-1 with TRBJ2-1; 10 nucleotides line up with TRBD2. V lost 3 bases, J lost 4 bases, and 7 bases stayed unmatched. This CDR3 region has 16 residues. Germline V gives CDR1 SGHRS, CDR2 YFSETQ. The CDR3 DNA reads as TGCGCCAGCAGCTCCGAGTGGACTAGCGGATACAATGAGCAGTTCTTC. It encodes CASSSEWTSGYNEQFF.

The chain carries TRBV15 and TRBJ2-7; D might be TRBD2 (7 bases). The CDR3 has 20 amino acids. Per the germline V gene, CDR1 is LNHNV and CDR2 is YYDKDF (reference sequence). V was pared by 2 bases and J by 2 bases, with 28 bases between. The DNA for the CDR3 is TGTGCCACCAGCAGATATAACCCTCGCGGGGGCCGGGGTTCAACCTACGAGCAGTACTTC. Amino acid sequence: CATSRYNPRGGRGSTYEQYF.